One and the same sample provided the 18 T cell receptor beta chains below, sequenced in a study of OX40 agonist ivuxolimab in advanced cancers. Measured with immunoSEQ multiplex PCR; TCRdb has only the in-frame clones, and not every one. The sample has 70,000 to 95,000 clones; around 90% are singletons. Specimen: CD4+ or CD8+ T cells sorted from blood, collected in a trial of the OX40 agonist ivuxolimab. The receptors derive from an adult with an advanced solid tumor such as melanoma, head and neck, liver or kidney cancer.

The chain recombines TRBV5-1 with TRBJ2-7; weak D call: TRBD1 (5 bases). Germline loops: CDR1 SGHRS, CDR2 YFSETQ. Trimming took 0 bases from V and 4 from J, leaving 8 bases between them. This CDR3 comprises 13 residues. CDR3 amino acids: CASSLARGYEQYF. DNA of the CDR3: TGCGCCAGCAGCTTGGCTAGGGGTTACGAGCAGTACTTC. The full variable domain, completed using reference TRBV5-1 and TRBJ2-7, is KAGVTQTPRYLIKTRGQQVTLSCSPISGHRSVSWYQQTPGQGLQFLFEYFSETQRNKGNFPGRFSGRQFSNSRSEMNVSTLELGDSALYLCASSLARGYEQYFGPGTRLTVT.

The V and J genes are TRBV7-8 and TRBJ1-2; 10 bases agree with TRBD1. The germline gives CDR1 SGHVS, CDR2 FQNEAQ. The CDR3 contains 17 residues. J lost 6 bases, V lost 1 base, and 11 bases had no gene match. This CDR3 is CASSLGGRTGGLDGYTF. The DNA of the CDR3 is TGTGCCAGCAGCTTAGGTGGGAGGACAGGGGGTCTCGATGGCTACACCTTC.

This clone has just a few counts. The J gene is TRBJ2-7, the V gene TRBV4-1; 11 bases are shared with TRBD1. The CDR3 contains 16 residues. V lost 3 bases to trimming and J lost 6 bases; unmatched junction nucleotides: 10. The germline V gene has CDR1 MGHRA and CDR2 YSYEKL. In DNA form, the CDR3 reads TGCGCCAGCAGCCAGAAAACCGGACAGGGGGCTGGCGAGCAGTACTTC. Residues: CASSQKTGQGAGEQYF.

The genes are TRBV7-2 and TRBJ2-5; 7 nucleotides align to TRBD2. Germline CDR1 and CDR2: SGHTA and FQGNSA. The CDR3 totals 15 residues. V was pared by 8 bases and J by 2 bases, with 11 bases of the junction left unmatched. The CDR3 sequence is CASGKGGSGQETQYF. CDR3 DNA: TGTGCCAGCGGAAAAGGCGGGAGTGGGCAAGAGACCCAGTACTTC.

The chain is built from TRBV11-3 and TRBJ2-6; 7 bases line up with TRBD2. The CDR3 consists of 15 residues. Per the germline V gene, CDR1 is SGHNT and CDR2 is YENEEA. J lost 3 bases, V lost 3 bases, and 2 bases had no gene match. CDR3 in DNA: TGTGCCAGCAGCTTCCCGGGAGGTGGGGCCAACGTCCTGACTTTC. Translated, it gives CASSFPGGGANVLTF.

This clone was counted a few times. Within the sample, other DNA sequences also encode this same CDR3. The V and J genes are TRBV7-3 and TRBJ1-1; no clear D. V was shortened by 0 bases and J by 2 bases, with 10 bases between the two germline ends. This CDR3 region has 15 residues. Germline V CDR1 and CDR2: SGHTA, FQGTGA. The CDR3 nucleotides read TGTGCCAGCAGCTTAACGGGAGAGGGTAACACTGAAGCTTTCTTT. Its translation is CASSLTGEGNTEAFF.

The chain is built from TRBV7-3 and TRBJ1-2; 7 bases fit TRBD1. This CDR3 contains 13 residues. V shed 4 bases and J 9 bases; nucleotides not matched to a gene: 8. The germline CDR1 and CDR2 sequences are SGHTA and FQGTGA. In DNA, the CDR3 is TGTGCCAGCAGCTCAGGGGGAGGTGGAAGCTACACCTTC. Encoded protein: CASSSGGGGSYTF.

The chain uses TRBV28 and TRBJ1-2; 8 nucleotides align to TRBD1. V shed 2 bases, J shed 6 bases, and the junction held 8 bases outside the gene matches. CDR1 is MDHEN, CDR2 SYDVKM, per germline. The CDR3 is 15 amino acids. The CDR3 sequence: CASSLGIRGRDGYTF. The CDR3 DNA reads TGTGCCAGCAGTTTAGGTATCAGGGGGCGAGATGGCTACACCTTC.

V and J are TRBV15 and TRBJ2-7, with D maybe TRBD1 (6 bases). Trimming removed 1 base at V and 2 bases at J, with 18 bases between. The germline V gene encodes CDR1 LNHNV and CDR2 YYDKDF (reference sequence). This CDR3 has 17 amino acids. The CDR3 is CATSRALGGALTYEQYF. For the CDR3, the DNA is TGTGCCACCAGCAGAGCCCTTGGGGGCGCCCTAACCTACGAGCAGTACTTC.

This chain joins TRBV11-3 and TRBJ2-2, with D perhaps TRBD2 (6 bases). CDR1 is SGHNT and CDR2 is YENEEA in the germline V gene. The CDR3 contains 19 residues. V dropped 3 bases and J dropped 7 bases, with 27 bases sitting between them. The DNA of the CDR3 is TGTGCCAGCAGCTTGCCCGGGGGAAGTAGCGTCCCGGACGGCGGGGAGCTGTTTTTT. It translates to CASSLPGGSSVPDGGELFF.

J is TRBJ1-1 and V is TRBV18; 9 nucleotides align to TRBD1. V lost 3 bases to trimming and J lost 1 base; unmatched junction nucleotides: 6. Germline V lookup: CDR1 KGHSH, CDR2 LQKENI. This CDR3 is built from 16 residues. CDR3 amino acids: CASSPGTGWENTEAFF. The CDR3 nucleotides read TGTGCCAGCTCACCCGGGACAGGGTGGGAGAACACTGAAGCTTTCTTT.

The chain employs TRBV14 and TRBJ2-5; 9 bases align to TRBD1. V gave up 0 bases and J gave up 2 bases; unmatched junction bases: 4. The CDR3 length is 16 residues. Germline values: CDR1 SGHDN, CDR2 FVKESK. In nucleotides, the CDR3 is TGTGCCAGCAGCCAAGACGGGACAGGGCGACAAGAGACCCAGTACTTC. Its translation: CASSQDGTGRQETQYF. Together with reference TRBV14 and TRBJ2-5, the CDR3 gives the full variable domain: EAGVTQFPSHSVIEKGQTVTLRCDPISGHDNLYWYRRVMGKEIKFLLHFVKESKQDESGMPNNRFLAERTGGTYSTLKVQPAELEDSGVYFCASSQDGTGRQETQYFGPGTRLLVL.

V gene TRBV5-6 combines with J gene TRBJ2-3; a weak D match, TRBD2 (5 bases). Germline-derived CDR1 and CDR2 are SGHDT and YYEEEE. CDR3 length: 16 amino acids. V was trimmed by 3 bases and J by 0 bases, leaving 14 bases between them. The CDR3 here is CASSSVGSASTDTQYF. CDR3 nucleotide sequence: TGTGCCAGCAGCTCCGTTGGTAGCGCCAGCACAGATACGCAGTATTTT.

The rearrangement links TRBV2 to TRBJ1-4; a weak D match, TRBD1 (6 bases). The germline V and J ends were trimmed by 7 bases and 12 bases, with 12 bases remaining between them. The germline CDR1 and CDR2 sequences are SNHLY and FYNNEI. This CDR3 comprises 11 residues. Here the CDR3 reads CASTARGELFF. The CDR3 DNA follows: TGTGCCAGCACCGCTAGGGGGGAACTGTTTTTT.

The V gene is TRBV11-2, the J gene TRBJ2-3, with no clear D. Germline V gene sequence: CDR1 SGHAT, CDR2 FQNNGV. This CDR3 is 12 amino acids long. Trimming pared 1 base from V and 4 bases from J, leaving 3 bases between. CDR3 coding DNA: TGTGCCAGCAGCTTAGGGGCAGATACGCAGTATTTT. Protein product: CASSLGADTQYF.

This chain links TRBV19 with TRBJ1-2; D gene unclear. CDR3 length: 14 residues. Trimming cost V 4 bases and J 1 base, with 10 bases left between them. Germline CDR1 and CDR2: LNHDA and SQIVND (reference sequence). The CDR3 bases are TGTGCCAGTAGTAGCCACGACCTTAACTATGGCTACACCTTC. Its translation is CASSSHDLNYGYTF.

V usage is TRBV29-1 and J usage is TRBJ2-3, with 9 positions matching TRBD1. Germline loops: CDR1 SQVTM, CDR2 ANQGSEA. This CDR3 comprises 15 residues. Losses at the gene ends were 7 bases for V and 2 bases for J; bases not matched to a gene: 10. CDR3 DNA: TGCAGCGCACCTACCGAACAGGGGGCCACAGATACGCAGTATTTT. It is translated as CSAPTEQGATDTQYF.

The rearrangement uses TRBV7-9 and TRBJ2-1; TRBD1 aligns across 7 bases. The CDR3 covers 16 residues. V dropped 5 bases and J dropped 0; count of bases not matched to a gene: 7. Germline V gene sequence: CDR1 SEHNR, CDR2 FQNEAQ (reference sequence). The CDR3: CASSAWDSFSYNEQFF. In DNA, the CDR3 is TGTGCCAGCAGCGCCTGGGACAGCTTCTCCTACAATGAGCAGTTCTTC. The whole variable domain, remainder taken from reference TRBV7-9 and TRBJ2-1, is DTGVSQNPRHKITKRGQNVTFRCDPISEHNRLYWYRQTLGQGPEFLTYFQNEAQLEKSRLLSDRFSAERPKGSFSTLEIQRTEQGDSAMYLCASSAWDSFSYNEQFFGPGTRLTVL.